These 2 T cell receptor beta chains were all obtained from the same sample, sequenced in a study of blood T cell repertoires in COVID-19. Produced via immunoSEQ multiplex PCR; TCRdb's table is partial and in-frame only. The sample holds under 200,000 clones; approximately 90% are singletons and the top ten take about 26%. Sequencing was done on a sample of peripheral blood. All receptors derive from a man aged 55-75 years with acute or convalescent COVID-19.

The chain has TRBV10-3 and TRBJ2-3; 8 bases are shared with TRBD2. Germline CDR1 is ENHRY and CDR2 is SYGVKD. The V and J ends lost 11 bases and 5 bases, in that order; junction bases with no gene match: 12. The CDR3 has 14 residues. DNA for the CDR3: TGTGCCCAAAGAGGTAGCGGGGAGGGAGATACGCAGTATTTT. As protein: CAQRGSGEGDTQYF.

The rearrangement links TRBV27 to TRBJ2-3, with D possibly being TRBD1 (6 bases). Germline CDR1 is MNHEY and CDR2 is SMNVEV (reference sequence). The CDR3 totals 12 residues. Trimming pared 5 bases from V and 6 bases from J, leaving 9 bases between. In DNA form, the CDR3 reads TGTGCCAGCAGTCCAAGGGGGGATACGCAGTATTTT. Its translation is CASSPRGDTQYF.